This TCR beta chain was sequenced in a study of cytomegalovirus exposure and HLA in healthy donors. Primers included in the PCR were 60 Vbeta and 13 Jbeta primers. The method was immunoSEQ multiplex PCR; TCRdb's version includes in-frame clones alone and lacks a portion of them. The sample lists about 150,000 clones, about 82% occurring once. Study-level findings and limits: As a later analysis showed, a missense DCLRE1C variant was linked to trimming of TCR beta V- and J-genes.

About this clone: The antigen is not known.

This receptor was identified in a woman aged 50 to 60 in good health and CMV-seropositive. The sequenced sample consisted of PBMCs.

CDR3 bases: TGTGCCAGCGACCCGACTCGAGTTGCCGCAGATACGCAGTATTTT. Amino acids: CASDPTRVAADTQYF. The chain couples TRBV2 to TRBJ2-3; the D is unclear. The germline gives CDR1 SNHLY, CDR2 FYNNEI. The CDR3 is 15 amino acids. The V end was cut by 8 bases, the J end by 4 bases, with 19 bases between.